A selection of T cell receptor beta chains follows, all from one sample in a study of Ad26.COV2.S vaccination and SARS-CoV-2 variants. The assay was immunoSEQ multiplex PCR, and TCRdb's table has in-frame clones only and misses some. The sample has approximately 400,000 clones, about four fifths seen once. The material sequenced was peripheral blood, taken in a trial of Ad26.COV2.S vaccine versus placebo. The receptors come from a person between 18 and 60 years old who received the Ad26.COV2.S COVID-19 vaccine or a placebo. Both conserved end residues are part of each CDR3. D genes are given only for firm matches. Expanded clones get a size class; other rows say once, few or many, or leave the size out.

D: TRBD1
size: -
J: TRBJ2-3
V: TRBV2
CDR3: CASSNLQGHTDTQYF
DNA: TGTGCCAGCAGTAACTTACAGGGGCACACAGATACGCAGTATTTT

D: TRBD1
size: -
J: TRBJ1-1
V: TRBV6-1
CDR3: CASSEWGTGGNTEAFF
DNA: TGTGCCAGCAGTGAGTGGGGAACAGGGGGAAACACTGAAGCTTTCTTT

D: -
size: once
J: TRBJ1-2
V: TRBV5-4
CDR3: CASSSLGGGRHYGYTF
DNA: TGTGCCAGCAGCTCCCTGGGTGGGGGCCGTCACTATGGCTACACCTTC

D: -
size: few
J: TRBJ1-2
V: TRBV5-4
CDR3: CASSHDRYNYGYTF
DNA: TGTGCCAGCAGCCACGACAGGTATAACTATGGCTACACCTTC

D: -
size: -
J: TRBJ1-5
V: TRBV2
CDR3: CASTLWGNQPQHF
DNA: TGTGCCAGCACCCTCTGGGGCAATCAGCCCCAGCATTTT

D: -
size: -
J: TRBJ1-3
V: TRBV9
CDR3: CASSVEGSGNTIYF
DNA: TGTGCCAGCAGCGTAGAGGGTTCTGGAAACACCATATATTTT

D: -
size: -
J: TRBJ2-7
V: TRBV6-5
CDR3: CASSYGRNYEQYF
DNA: TGTGCCAGCAGTTACGGGCGGAACTACGAGCAGTACTTC

D: -
size: -
J: TRBJ1-2
V: TRBV19
CDR3: CASRIQGNGYTF
DNA: TGTGCCAGTAGGATACAGGGTAATGGCTACACCTTC

D: TRBD2
size: once
J: TRBJ2-3
V: TRBV7-2
CDR3: CASSLVGLAGGTDTQYF
DNA: TGTGCCAGCAGCTTAGTCGGACTAGCGGGGGGCACAGATACGCAGTATTTT

D: TRBD1
size: -
J: TRBJ2-7
V: TRBV6-1
CDR3: CASSEPGAGGYEQYF
DNA: TGTGCCAGCAGTGAACCCGGAGCAGGGGGCTACGAGCAGTACTTC

D: TRBD1
size: -
J: TRBJ2-1
V: TRBV11-3
CDR3: CASSVGQGGSNEQFF
DNA: TGTGCCAGCAGCGTAGGACAGGGGGGATCCAATGAGCAGTTCTTC

D: -
size: -
J: TRBJ2-1
V: TRBV3-1/TRBV3-2
CDR3: CASSPFEGRSYNEQFF
DNA: TGTGCCAGCAGCCCGTTCGAGGGACGCTCCTACAATGAGCAGTTCTTC

D: TRBD1
size: -
J: TRBJ1-2
V: TRBV12-5
CDR3: CASGPQVGGGGYTF
DNA: TGTGCTAGTGGTCCCCAAGTGGGAGGGGGCGGCTACACCTTC

D: TRBD2
size: -
J: TRBJ2-7
V: TRBV2
CDR3: CASSPIGTSAEQYF
DNA: TGTGCCAGCAGCCCAATCGGGACTAGCGCCGAGCAGTACTTC

D: TRBD2
size: -
J: TRBJ2-3
V: TRBV5-4
CDR3: CASSPGTSGNTDTQYF
DNA: TGTGCCAGCAGCCCCGGGACTAGCGGGAATACAGATACGCAGTATTTT

D: TRBD2
size: -
J: TRBJ2-1
V: TRBV11-2
CDR3: CASSLRGTRGDEQFF
DNA: TGTGCCAGCAGCTTACGCGGGACCCGGGGGGATGAGCAGTTCTTC

D: -
size: few
J: TRBJ2-3
V: TRBV6-6
CDR3: CASSSGTYDTDTQYF
DNA: TGTGCCAGCAGTTCCGGGACCTACGACACAGATACGCAGTATTTT

D: -
size: -
J: TRBJ2-7
V: TRBV6-5
CDR3: CASRYREMGSYEQYF
DNA: TGTGCCAGCAGGTACAGGGAAATGGGCTCCTACGAGCAGTACTTC

D: -
size: -
J: TRBJ1-1
V: TRBV7-9
CDR3: CASSQQNTEAFF
DNA: TGTGCCAGCAGTCAACAGAACACTGAAGCTTTCTTT

D: TRBD1
size: few
J: TRBJ1-6
V: TRBV19
CDR3: CASGPGGNSPLHF
DNA: TGTGCCAGTGGTCCAGGGGGAAATTCACCCCTCCACTTT

D: TRBD1
size: -
J: TRBJ2-7
V: TRBV29-1
CDR3: CSVRTGEYEQYF
DNA: TGCAGCGTAAGGACAGGGGAATACGAGCAGTACTTC

D: -
size: -
J: TRBJ1-2
V: TRBV2
CDR3: CASSEPVAAF
DNA: TGTGCCAGCAGTGAACCAGTAGCGGCCTTC

D: -
size: -
J: TRBJ2-7
V: TRBV18
CDR3: CASSPGGMAGELREQYF
DNA: TGTGCCAGCTCACCGGGCGGAATGGCAGGGGAATTACGTGAGCAGTACTTC

D: -
size: few
J: TRBJ1-1
V: TRBV3-1/TRBV3-2
CDR3: CASSLGNGDTEAFF
DNA: TGTGCCAGCAGCCTTGGGAACGGAGACACTGAAGCTTTCTTT

D: TRBD1
size: -
J: TRBJ2-5
V: TRBV19
CDR3: CASSIALPGQGLETQYF
DNA: TGTGCCAGTAGTATTGCCCTCCCGGGACAGGGATTGGAGACCCAGTACTTC

D: -
size: -
J: TRBJ2-3
V: TRBV21-1
CDR3: CASSKARTDTQYF
DNA: TGTGCCAGCAGCAAAGCAAGAACAGATACGCAGTATTTT

D: -
size: once
J: TRBJ2-1
V: TRBV6-5
CDR3: CASSLGEYYNEQFF
DNA: TGTGCCAGCAGTTTGGGGGAATACTACAATGAGCAGTTCTTC

D: -
size: -
J: TRBJ2-7
V: TRBV14
CDR3: CASSQGDSRYEQYF
DNA: TGTGCCAGCAGCCAAGGTGATAGCAGGTACGAGCAGTACTTC

D: -
size: -
J: TRBJ1-3
V: TRBV9
CDR3: CASSAKMSTGTGNTIYF
DNA: TGTGCCAGCAGCGCCAAGATGTCGACAGGAACTGGAAACACCATATATTTT

D: -
size: -
J: TRBJ1-1
V: TRBV7-9
CDR3: CASSLVGLNTEAFF
DNA: TGTGCCAGCAGCTTAGTTGGGTTGAACACTGAAGCTTTCTTT

D: TRBD1
size: -
J: TRBJ1-4
V: TRBV15
CDR3: CATSREMGTGGKKLFF
DNA: TGTGCCACCAGCAGAGAAATGGGGACAGGGGGTAAAAAACTGTTTTTT

D: -
size: few
J: TRBJ1-1
V: TRBV15
CDR3: CATSRWRNTEAFF
DNA: TGTGCCACCAGCAGGTGGAGGAACACTGAAGCTTTCTTT

D: -
size: -
J: TRBJ1-1
V: TRBV3-1/TRBV3-2
CDR3: CASAGFSTEAFF
DNA: TGTGCCAGCGCGGGGTTTAGCACTGAAGCTTTCTTT

D: -
size: once
J: TRBJ2-6
V: TRBV7-9
CDR3: CASSSPGVASGANVLTF
DNA: TGTGCCAGCAGCTCCCCGGGGGTCGCCTCTGGGGCCAACGTCCTGACTTTC

D: -
size: -
J: TRBJ1-5
V: TRBV4-3
CDR3: CASSQEGGDQPQHF
DNA: TGCGCCAGCAGCCAAGAAGGGGGAGATCAGCCCCAGCATTTT

D: TRBD2
size: -
J: TRBJ2-5
V: TRBV19
CDR3: CASSILAGGAETQYF
DNA: TGTGCCAGTAGTATCCTAGCGGGGGGGGCTGAGACCCAGTACTTC

D: TRBD1
size: -
J: TRBJ1-2
V: TRBV16
CDR3: CASSQDRVGGYTF
DNA: TGTGCCAGCAGTCAAGACAGGGTCGGTGGCTACACCTTC

D: -
size: -
J: TRBJ1-2
V: TRBV11-2
CDR3: CASSWDKFNYGYTF
DNA: TGTGCCAGCAGCTGGGACAAGTTTAACTATGGCTACACCTTC

D: -
size: once
J: TRBJ2-7
V: TRBV6-5
CDR3: CASSYDAESYEQYF
DNA: TGTGCCAGCAGTTACGATGCGGAGTCCTACGAGCAGTACTTC

D: TRBD1
size: -
J: TRBJ1-2
V: TRBV7-2
CDR3: CASSQRRDSANGYTF
DNA: TGTGCCAGCAGCCAACGCCGGGACAGCGCCAATGGCTACACCTTC

D: -
size: -
J: TRBJ1-1
V: TRBV27
CDR3: CATYAYTEAFF
DNA: TGTGCCACCTATGCCTACACTGAAGCTTTCTTT

D: TRBD2
size: -
J: TRBJ2-7
V: TRBV18
CDR3: CASTPGTSGTYEQYF
DNA: TGTGCCAGCACCCCCGGGACTAGCGGCACCTACGAGCAGTACTTC

D: -
size: -
J: TRBJ2-3
V: TRBV3-1/TRBV3-2
CDR3: CASSPQGKGTDTQYF
DNA: TGTGCCAGCAGCCCCCAGGGGAAAGGCACAGATACGCAGTATTTT

D: -
size: -
J: TRBJ1-5
V: TRBV19
CDR3: CASSMGRTINQPQHF
DNA: TGTGCCAGTAGTATGGGCCGAACAATCAATCAGCCCCAGCATTTT

D: TRBD1
size: -
J: TRBJ1-1
V: TRBV19
CDR3: CASSRGDRVAEAFF
DNA: TGTGCCAGTAGTCGTGGGGACAGGGTCGCTGAAGCTTTCTTT

D: -
size: -
J: TRBJ1-2
V: TRBV19
CDR3: CASSIDPLAGGYTF
DNA: TGTGCCAGTAGTATAGACCCCTTGGCGGGCGGCTACACCTTC

D: -
size: -
J: TRBJ2-3
V: TRBV5-1
CDR3: CASSSTDTQYF
DNA: TGCGCCAGCAGCTCCACAGATACGCAGTATTTT

D: -
size: -
J: TRBJ2-7
V: TRBV11-2
CDR3: CASSPLSGAPYEQYF
DNA: TGTGCCAGCAGCCCCCTCTCTGGGGCCCCCTACGAGCAGTACTTC

D: -
size: -
J: TRBJ1-1
V: TRBV6-4
CDR3: CASSDGQKDTEAFF
DNA: TGTGCCAGCAGTGACGGACAGAAGGACACTGAAGCTTTCTTT

D: TRBD1
size: -
J: TRBJ2-3
V: TRBV5-1
CDR3: CASSRGQGGDTQYF
DNA: TGCGCCAGCAGCCGCGGACAGGGCGGAGATACGCAGTATTTT

D: -
size: -
J: TRBJ2-1
V: TRBV29-1
CDR3: CSVGEFGGLVDEQFF
DNA: TGCAGCGTTGGAGAATTCGGGGGGCTCGTAGATGAGCAGTTCTTC

D: TRBD2
size: -
J: TRBJ2-1
V: TRBV7-3
CDR3: CASSLTSGGNEQFF
DNA: TGTGCCAGCAGCTTAACTAGCGGGGGGAATGAGCAGTTCTTC

D: TRBD2
size: -
J: TRBJ2-2
V: TRBV5-1
CDR3: CASSLAGTSGSIGGELFF
DNA: TGCGCCAGCAGCTTGGCCGGGACTAGCGGGAGTATCGGCGGGGAGCTGTTTTTT

D: TRBD1
size: -
J: TRBJ1-2
V: TRBV5-1
CDR3: CASSPQTGINYGYTF
DNA: TGCGCCAGCAGCCCCCAGACAGGGATTAACTATGGCTACACCTTC

D: TRBD2
size: -
J: TRBJ2-7
V: TRBV4-2
CDR3: CASSQEDGGGSYEQYF
DNA: TGTGCCAGCAGCCAAGAAGACGGCGGGGGATCCTACGAGCAGTACTTC